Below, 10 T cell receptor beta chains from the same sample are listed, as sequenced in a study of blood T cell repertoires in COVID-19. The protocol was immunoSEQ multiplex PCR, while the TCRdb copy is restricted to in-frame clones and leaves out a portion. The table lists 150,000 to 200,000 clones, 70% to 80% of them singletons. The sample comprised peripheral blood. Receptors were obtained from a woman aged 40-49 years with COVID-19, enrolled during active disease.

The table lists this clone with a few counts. The CDR3 DNA is TGTGCCAGCAGTGGGCCCTCTAGCAATCAGCCCCAGCATTTT. The encoded protein is CASSGPSSNQPQHF. The chain links TRBV3-1 (or the pseudogene TRBV3-2) to TRBJ1-5; D is undetermined. Germline V gene data show CDR1 as LGHDT and CDR2 as YNNKEL (reference sequence). This CDR3 is built from 14 residues. Deletions cut 6 bases from V and 0 bases from J, with 9 bases between.

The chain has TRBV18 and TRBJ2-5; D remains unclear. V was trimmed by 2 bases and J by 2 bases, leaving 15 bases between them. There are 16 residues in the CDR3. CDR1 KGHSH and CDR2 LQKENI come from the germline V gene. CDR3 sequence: CASSPMAAVSQETQYF. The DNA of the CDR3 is TGTGCCAGCTCACCAATGGCGGCAGTAAGTCAAGAGACCCAGTACTTC.

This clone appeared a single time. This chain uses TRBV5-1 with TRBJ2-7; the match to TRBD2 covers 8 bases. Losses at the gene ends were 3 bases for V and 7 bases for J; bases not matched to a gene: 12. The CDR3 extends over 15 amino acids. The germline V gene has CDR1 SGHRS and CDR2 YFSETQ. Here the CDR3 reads CASSSVAGSDGEQYF. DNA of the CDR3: TGCGCCAGCAGCTCTGTAGCGGGGAGCGATGGAGAGCAGTACTTC.

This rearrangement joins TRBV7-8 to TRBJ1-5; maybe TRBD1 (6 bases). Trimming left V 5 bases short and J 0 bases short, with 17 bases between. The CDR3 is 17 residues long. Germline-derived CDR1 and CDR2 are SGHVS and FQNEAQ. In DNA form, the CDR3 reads TGTGCCAGCAGCCCCACCGGGACAATAGATAGCAATCAGCCCCAGCATTTT. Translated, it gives CASSPTGTIDSNQPQHF.

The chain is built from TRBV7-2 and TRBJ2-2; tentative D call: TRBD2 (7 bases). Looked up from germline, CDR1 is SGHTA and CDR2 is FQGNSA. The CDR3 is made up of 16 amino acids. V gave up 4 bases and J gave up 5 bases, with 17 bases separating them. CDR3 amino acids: CASSSRGRMDTGELFF. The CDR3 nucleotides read TGTGCCAGCAGCTCGCGGGGGCGCATGGATACCGGGGAGCTGTTTTTT.

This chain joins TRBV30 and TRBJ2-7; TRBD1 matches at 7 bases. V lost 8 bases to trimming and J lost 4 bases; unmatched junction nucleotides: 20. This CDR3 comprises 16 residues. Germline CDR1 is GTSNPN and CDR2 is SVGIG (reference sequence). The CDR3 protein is CALRVGQGVNGYEQYF. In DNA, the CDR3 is TGTGCCCTAAGGGTGGGGCAGGGGGTAAATGGGTACGAGCAGTACTTC.

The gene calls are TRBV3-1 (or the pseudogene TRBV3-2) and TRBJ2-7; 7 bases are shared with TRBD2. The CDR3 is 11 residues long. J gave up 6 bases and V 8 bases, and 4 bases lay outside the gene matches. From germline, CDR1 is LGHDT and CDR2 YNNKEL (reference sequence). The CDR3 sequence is CASGLVREQYF. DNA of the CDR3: TGTGCCAGCGGACTAGTTCGCGAGCAGTACTTC.

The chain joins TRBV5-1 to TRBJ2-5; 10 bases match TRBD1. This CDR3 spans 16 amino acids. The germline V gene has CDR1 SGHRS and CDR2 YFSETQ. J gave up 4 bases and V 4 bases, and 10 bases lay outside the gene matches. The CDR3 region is CASSNTDRGLAETQYF. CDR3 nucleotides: TGCGCCAGCAGCAACACCGACAGGGGGCTAGCAGAGACCCAGTACTTC.

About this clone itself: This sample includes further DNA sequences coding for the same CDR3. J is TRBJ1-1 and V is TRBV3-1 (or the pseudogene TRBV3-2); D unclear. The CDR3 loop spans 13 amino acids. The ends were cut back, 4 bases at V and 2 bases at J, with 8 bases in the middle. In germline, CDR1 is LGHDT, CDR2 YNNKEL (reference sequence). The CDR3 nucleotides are TGTGCCAGCAGCCCGCGGGCCAACACTGAAGCTTTCTTT. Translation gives CASSPRANTEAFF.

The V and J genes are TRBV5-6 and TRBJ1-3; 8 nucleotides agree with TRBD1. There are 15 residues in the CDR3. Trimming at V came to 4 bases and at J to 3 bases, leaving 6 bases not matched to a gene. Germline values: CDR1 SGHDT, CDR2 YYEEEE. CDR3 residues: CASSPEQGVGNTIYF. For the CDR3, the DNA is TGTGCCAGCAGCCCCGAACAGGGGGTTGGAAACACCATATATTTT.